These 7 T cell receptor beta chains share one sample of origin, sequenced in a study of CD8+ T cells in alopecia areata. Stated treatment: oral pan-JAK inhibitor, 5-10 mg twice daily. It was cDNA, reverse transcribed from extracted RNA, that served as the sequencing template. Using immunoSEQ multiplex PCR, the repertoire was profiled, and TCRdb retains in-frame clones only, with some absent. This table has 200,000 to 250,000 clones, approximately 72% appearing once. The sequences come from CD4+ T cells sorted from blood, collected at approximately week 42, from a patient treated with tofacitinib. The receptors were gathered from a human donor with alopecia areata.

CDR3 DNA sequence: TGCGCCAGCAGCGCCTCCGGGACAGGTTTTTTCGGCGGGGAGCTGTTTTTT. Its translation is CASSASGTGFFGGELFF. The J gene is TRBJ2-2, the V gene TRBV5-1; 8 bases map to TRBD1. J gave up 7 bases and V 4 bases, and 15 bases lay outside the gene matches. The germline V gene encodes CDR1 SGHRS and CDR2 YFSETQ. The CDR3 loop spans 17 amino acids.

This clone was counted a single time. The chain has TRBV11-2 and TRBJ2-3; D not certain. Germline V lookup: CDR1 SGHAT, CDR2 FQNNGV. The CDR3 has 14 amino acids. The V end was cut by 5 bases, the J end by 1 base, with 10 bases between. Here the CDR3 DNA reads TGTGCCAGCAGCGCCCTCATGGGCACAGATACGCAGTATTTT. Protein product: CASSALMGTDTQYF.

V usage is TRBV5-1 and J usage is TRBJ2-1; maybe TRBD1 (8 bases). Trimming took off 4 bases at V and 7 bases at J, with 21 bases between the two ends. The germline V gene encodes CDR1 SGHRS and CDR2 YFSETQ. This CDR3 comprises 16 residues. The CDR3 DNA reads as TGCGCCAGCAGCCCAAGGGGGGGACAGGACCATAATGAGCAGTTCTTC. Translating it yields CASSPRGGQDHNEQFF.

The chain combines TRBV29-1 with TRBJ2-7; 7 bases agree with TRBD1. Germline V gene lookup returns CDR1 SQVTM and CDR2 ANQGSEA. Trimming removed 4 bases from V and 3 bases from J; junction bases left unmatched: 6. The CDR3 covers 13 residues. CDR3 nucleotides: TGCAGCGTTGTAGTAGGGGGCTTCTACGAGCAGTACTTC. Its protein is CSVVVGGFYEQYF.

The CDR3 loop reads CASSQSATGTVHSPLHF. CDR3 nucleotides: TGCGCCAGCAGCCAAAGTGCCACCGGGACAGTACATTCACCCCTCCACTTT. The chain couples TRBV4-3 to TRBJ1-6, with 7 bases that match TRBD1. The CDR3 covers 17 residues. Germline V gives CDR1 LGHNA, CDR2 YSLEER. Unmatched junction bases numbered 12, after V lost 2 bases and J lost 8 bases.

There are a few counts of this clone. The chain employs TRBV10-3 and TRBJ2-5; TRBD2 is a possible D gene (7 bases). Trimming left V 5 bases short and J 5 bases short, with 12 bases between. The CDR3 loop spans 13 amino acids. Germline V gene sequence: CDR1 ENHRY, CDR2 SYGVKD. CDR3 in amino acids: CAISRGAQETQYF. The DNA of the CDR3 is TGTGCCATCAGTCGGGGGGCGCAGGAGACCCAGTACTTC.

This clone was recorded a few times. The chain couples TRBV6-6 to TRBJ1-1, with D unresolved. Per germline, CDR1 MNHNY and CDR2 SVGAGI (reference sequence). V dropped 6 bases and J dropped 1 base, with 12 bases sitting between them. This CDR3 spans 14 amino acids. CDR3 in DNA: TGTGCCAGCAGATTTAGGACTCAGAACACTGAAGCTTTCTTT. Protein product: CASRFRTQNTEAFF.